The sequence of this T cell receptor (beta chain) was determined in a study of CD8 T cells in ankylosing spondylitis. A few counts support this clonotype. With molecular barcodes, quantitative 5'-RACE was used to make the TCR beta libraries. Each CDR3 protein gets one entry after TCRdb re-called the 5' RACE reads with MiXCR. The sample holds under 150,000 distinct CDR3 sequences, roughly 13% seen once. This CDR3 region has 14 residues. Trimming stripped 6 bases from V and 6 bases from J, with 16 bases between. J is TRBJ2-3 and V is TRBV12-3 or TRBV12-4; D unclear. The sequence came from a female donor with ankylosing spondylitis or in good health (not recorded which). The sample was blood, either unsorted or a sorted T cell fraction (not recorded which). Here the CDR3 DNA reads TGTGCCAGCAGACCGAATAGGGCTGATGATACGCAGTATTTT. It translates to CASRPNRADDTQYF.